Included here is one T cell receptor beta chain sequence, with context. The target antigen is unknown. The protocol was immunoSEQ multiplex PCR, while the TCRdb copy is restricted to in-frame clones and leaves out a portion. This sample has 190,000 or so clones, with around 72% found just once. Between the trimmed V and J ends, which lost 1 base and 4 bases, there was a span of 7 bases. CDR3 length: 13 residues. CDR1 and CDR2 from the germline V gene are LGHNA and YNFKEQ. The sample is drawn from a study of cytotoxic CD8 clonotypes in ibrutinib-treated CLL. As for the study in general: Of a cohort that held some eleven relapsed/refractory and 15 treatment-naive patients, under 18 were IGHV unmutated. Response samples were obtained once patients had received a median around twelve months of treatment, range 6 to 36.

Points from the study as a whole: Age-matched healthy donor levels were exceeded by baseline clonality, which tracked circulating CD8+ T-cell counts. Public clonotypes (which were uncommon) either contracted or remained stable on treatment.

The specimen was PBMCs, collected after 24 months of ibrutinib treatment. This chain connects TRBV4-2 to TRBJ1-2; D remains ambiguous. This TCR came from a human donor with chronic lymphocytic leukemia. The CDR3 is CASSQGGGYGYTF. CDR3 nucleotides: TGTGCCAGCAGCCAAGGCGGCGGCTATGGCTACACCTTC.